What follows are 15 T cell receptor beta chains derived from one specimen sequenced in a study of CD8+ T cells in alopecia areata. Using CD4, CD8alpha, NKG2D, NKG2ACE and other markers, pooled cutaneous lymph node cells were sorted. The sequencing template was cDNA reverse transcribed from extracted RNA. Libraries were prepared by immunoSEQ multiplex PCR; TCRdb keeps only in-frame clonotypes and omits some of them. There are around 300,000 clones in the sample, none observed a single time. The sequencing input was CD4+ T cells sorted from a lymph node. The receptors here all came from a C3H/HeJ mouse with alopecia areata. MHC haplotype here: H2-k.

Notes on this clone: Mouse gene names and germline throughout. The missing CDR3 end, 4 residues past where the read stops, is filled in from the germline J gene. This chain joins TRBV19 and TRBJ2-5; TRBD2 matches at 12 bases. CDR1 and CDR2 from the germline V gene are FNHDT and SITEND (reference sequence). The CDR3 sequence is 17 residues long. V lost 4 bases and J lost 0; bases outside the gene matches: 6. CDR3 DNA (partial): TGTGCCAGCAGTCGACTGGGGGGGCCCATTAACCAAGAC. This translates into CASSRLGGPINQD. The full CDR3 protein reads CASSRLGGPINQDTQYF.

This clone was detected only a few times. Gene names follow the mouse nomenclature. The read stops 4 residues short of the end of the CDR3; the missing end is completed from the germline J gene. The gene calls are TRBV17 and TRBJ2-5, with 7 bases fitting TRBD1. The CDR3 runs to 13 residues. Germline loops: CDR1 MNHDT, CDR2 YYDKIL. CDR3 residues: CASSRQGEDTQYF. CDR3 bases read: TGTGCTAGCAGTAGACAGGGGGAGGAC. Together with reference TRBV17 and TRBJ2-5, the CDR3 gives the full variable domain: DTTVKQNPRYKLARVGKPVNLICSQTMNHDTMYWYQKKPNQAPKLLLFYYDKILNREADTFEKFQSSRPNNSFCSLYIGSAGLEYSAMYLCASSRQGEDTQYFGPGTRLLVL.

In the case of this clone: Mouse germline and gene names are used. The read gets to within 4 residues of the CDR3 end, and the germline J gene fills in the rest. The chain employs TRBV13-1 and TRBJ2-1, with 9 bases that match TRBD2. CDR3 length: 16 amino acids. V lost 3 bases to trimming and J lost 1 base; unmatched junction nucleotides: 5. CDR1 and CDR2 (germline): NSHNY, SYGAGN. CDR3 in amino acids: CASSANTGGNYAEQFF. CDR3 bases read: TGTGCCAGCAGTGCCAACACTGGGGGGAACTATGCT.

This clone occurred a few times. Mouse germline and gene names are used. CDR3 amino acids: CASSEIDNSAETLYF. CDR3 DNA (partial): TGTGCCAGCAGTGAAATCGACAATAGTGCAGAA. The chain combines TRBV13-1 with TRBJ2-3, with D hard to call. The sequenced fragment ends 4 residues before the CDR3 boundary, so the rest is inferred from the germline J gene. The CDR3 is 15 residues long. V was shortened by 2 bases and J by 0 bases, with 10 bases between the two germline ends. CDR1 and CDR2 (germline): NSHNY, SYGAGN.

This clone was recorded a few times. Gene names are the mouse ones. The CDR3 end falls 4 residues outside the read, so it is completed with the germline J gene. The V and J genes are TRBV1 and TRBJ2-1, with D possibly matching TRBD2 (6 bases). This CDR3 has 15 residues. The V end lost 3 bases, the J end lost 0 bases, and 9 bases lay between the germline ends. CDR1 is NSQYPW and CDR2 is LRSPGD in the germline V gene (reference sequence). The CDR3 DNA, read in part, is TGCACCTGCAGTGCTTCTGGGGCTAACTATGCT. It is translated as CTCSASGANYA. The whole CDR3 reads CTCSASGANYAEQFF.

This clone was recorded a few times. Mouse names are used for the genes. The read terminates 4 residues before the CDR3 end, so the remaining end is supplied by the germline J gene. This rearrangement joins TRBV31 to TRBJ2-2; 7 bases align to TRBD2. The CDR3 runs 14 residues. In germline, CDR1 is GKSSPN, CDR2 SITVG. With 4 bases clipped from V and 1 base from J, the junction kept 3 bases outside the gene matches. CDR3 DNA (partial): TGTGCCTGGATCCCTGGGGGAAACACCGGG. It translates to CAWIPGGNTG. The entire CDR3 protein reads CAWIPGGNTGQLYF.

The sample holds a few counts of this clone. Mouse germline and gene names are used. The read is 4 residues too short to cover the CDR3 end, so that end is filled in from the germline J gene. Other DNA sequences in the same sample also yield this CDR3. The chain joins TRBV19 to TRBJ1-1; maybe TRBD1 (5 bases). The CDR3 is 13 residues long. Looked up from germline, CDR1 is FNHDT and CDR2 is SITEND (reference sequence). Trimming removed 2 bases at V and 1 base at J, with 6 bases between. The DNA read from the CDR3 is TGTGCCAGCAGTATTCAGGGGAACACA. Protein product: CASSIQGNT. The whole CDR3 reads CASSIQGNTEVFF.

This clone was detected only a few times. The germline and genes are mouse ones. The read ends 4 residues early relative to the CDR3; the germline J gene fills the gap. This sequence joins TRBV13-1 and TRBJ2-5; 10 bases align to TRBD1. Per the germline V gene, CDR1 is NSHNY and CDR2 is SYGAGN. The CDR3 is made up of 16 amino acids. Partial CDR3 DNA: TGTGCCAGCAGTGATTCCGGGACAGGGGAAGGGGAC. It specifies CASSDSGTGEGD. The complete CDR3 sequence is CASSDSGTGEGDTQYF.

There are a few counts of this clone. Each gene name is a mouse one. The CDR3 end falls 4 residues outside the read, so it is completed with the germline J gene. Other nucleotide sequences from this sample produce the same CDR3. The V and J genes are TRBV13-2 and TRBJ2-2; 8 nucleotides align to TRBD1. Per germline, CDR1 NNHNN and CDR2 SYGAGS (reference sequence). With 0 bases clipped from V and 4 bases from J, the junction kept 5 bases outside the gene matches. The CDR3 sequence is 16 residues long. The covered CDR3 bases are TGTGCCAGCGGTGATGCCAGGGGGCGCGGCACCGGG. Translation: CASGDARGRGTG. Given in full, the CDR3 is CASGDARGRGTGQLYF.

This clone was recorded a few times. Mouse names are used for the genes. The CDR3 goes on 4 residues after the read ends, and that part is filled in from the germline J gene. The V call is TRBV5, the J call TRBJ2-1, with D unresolved. This CDR3 has 15 amino acids. Trimming stripped 0 bases from V and 6 bases from J, with 12 bases between. Germline CDR1 and CDR2: LGHNA and YNLKQL (reference sequence). The sequenced CDR3 bases are TGTGCCAGCAGCCAAGATTCAGCTCCATTTGCT. It translates to CASSQDSAPFA. The whole CDR3 protein is CASSQDSAPFAEQFF.

The table lists this clone with a few counts. Any gene name here is a mouse gene name. The read is 4 residues too short to cover the CDR3 end, so that end is filled in from the germline J gene. This chain uses TRBV17 with TRBJ1-1, with D perhaps matching TRBD1 (6 bases). Trimming left V 6 bases short and J 3 bases short, with 11 bases between. The CDR3 runs 13 residues. Germline assignment: CDR1 MNHDT and CDR2 YYDKIL. The CDR3 DNA, read in part, is TGTGCTAGCAGCCCAGGGGTGGACACA. It codes for CASSPGVDT. The CDR3 reads in full as CASSPGVDTEVFF.

Of note for this clone: Gene names and germline match the mouse. Coverage ceases 4 residues before the CDR3 finishes, and the germline J gene fills in the end. Other nucleotide sequences from this sample produce the same CDR3. This chain connects TRBV13-1 to TRBJ2-3, with D maybe TRBD1 (7 bases). Trimming shortened V by 3 bases and J by 0 bases, and 11 bases separated the two germline ends. Germline V gene data show CDR1 as NSHNY and CDR2 as SYGAGN. The CDR3 length is 15 residues. The part of the CDR3 DNA that was read is TGTGCCAGCAGTGTGCAGGGGGGTAGTGCAGAA. Translation gives CASSVQGGSAE. In full, the CDR3 reads CASSVQGGSAETLYF.

This clone was counted only a few times. Genes here carry mouse names. The read terminates 4 residues before the CDR3 end, so the remaining end is supplied by the germline J gene. The chain joins TRBV1 to TRBJ2-5, with 7 bases fitting TRBD1. Germline V gene sequence: CDR1 NSQYPW, CDR2 LRSPGD (reference sequence). This CDR3 contains 14 residues. The sequenced CDR3 bases are TGCACCTGCAGTGCAGATACAGGGGTAGAC. This gives the protein CTCSADTGVD. The CDR3 reads in full as CTCSADTGVDTQYF.

To note about this clone: Mouse gene names apply. Incomplete CDR3 DNA: TGTGCCAGCAGAAAGGACAGGGCTGATAATTCGCCC. Translating it yields CASRKDRADNSP. The entire CDR3 reads CASRKDRADNSPLYF. The V gene is TRBV19, the J gene TRBJ1-6, with TRBD1 matching over 8 bases. The CDR3 end lies 3 residues beyond the end of the read and is filled in from the germline J gene. TRBJ1-6 is an open reading frame, and its role is uncertain. The germline V gene has CDR1 FNHDT and CDR2 SITEND (reference sequence). The CDR3 length is 15 residues. V lost 5 bases to trimming and J lost 5 bases; unmatched junction nucleotides: 6.

Comment on this clone: Mouse gene names apply. The read is 3 residues too short to cover the CDR3 end, so that end is filled in from the germline J gene. This sequence joins TRBV13-1 and TRBJ1-6; 8 bases match TRBD1. TRBJ1-6 is an open reading frame whose function is uncertain. The CDR3 runs 15 residues. Germline CDR1 reads NSHNY; CDR2 reads SYGAGN. V lost 1 base to trimming and J lost 7 bases; unmatched junction nucleotides: 4. CDR3 amino acids: CASSDRRGLNSPLYF. The sequenced CDR3 bases are TGTGCCAGCAGTGATCGCAGGGGGCTGAATTCGCCC.